Following are 8 T cell receptor beta chains from one sample sequenced in a study of CD4 and CD8 cells across lung adenocarcinoma regions (dated by TCRdb to 2016 to 2019). Libraries were constructed by PCR. TCRdb records HiSeq X Ten as the sequencer. The public reads were quality trimmed at Q25 with fastp and then assembled into clones with MiXCR by TCRdb, keeping productive beta chains. Each CDR3 protein gets just one entry, which takes the most common genes and DNA from the rows behind it. The sample table holds about 7,600 distinct CDR3 sequences, of which 45% were seen once. The ten largest make up around 95% of the sample. Sample: CD8+ T cells from the center of a lung tumor. This specimen's cell subset or site label, interpreted: tumor center region. The origin of the receptors is a male donor with lung adenocarcinoma. The CD4 and CD8 labels of this study may be unreliable.

This clonotype is medium-sized in the sample. The rearrangement uses TRBV10-1 and TRBJ2-5; the D gene is possibly TRBD2 (6 bases). The J call may be wrong; the DNA end is better matched by TRBJ2-7. CDR1 is WNHNN and CDR2 is SYGVQD in the germline V gene (reference sequence). This CDR3 spans 14 amino acids. The chain's CDR3 is CASSEGGGIYEQYF. In DNA form, the CDR3 reads TGCGCCAGCAGTGAGGGTGGGGGGATCTACGAGCAGTACTTC.

The rearrangement joins TRBV10-3 to TRBJ2-3; TRBD1 aligns across 8 bases. Germline assignment: CDR1 ENHRY and CDR2 SYGVKD. The length of the CDR3 is 14 residues. The V and J ends lost 8 bases and 0 bases, in that order; junction bases with no gene match: 4. Written as DNA, the CDR3 is TGTGCCATCGGGGACAGGCACAGCACAGATACGCAGTATTTT. Encoded protein: CAIGDRHSTDTQYF.

This chain uses TRBV3-1 with TRBJ1-2; D is unresolved. CDR3 size: 13 residues. Trimming pared 4 bases from V and 0 bases from J, leaving 6 bases between. CDR1 is LGHDT, CDR2 YNNKEL, per germline (reference sequence). The CDR3 DNA follows: TGTGCCAGCAGCCTGGGTACTAACTATGGCTACACCTTC. Protein product: CASSLGTNYGYTF.

The chain carries TRBV20-1 and TRBJ2-3; D may be TRBD2 (5 bases). Trimming removed 5 bases at V and 0 bases at J, with 9 bases between. Per the germline V gene, CDR1 is DFQATT and CDR2 is SNEGSKA (reference sequence). The CDR3 extends over 13 amino acids. The CDR3 is CSALVASTDTQYF. DNA for the CDR3: TGCAGTGCTCTTGTAGCGAGCACAGATACGCAGTATTTT.

The V and J genes are TRBV6-1 and TRBJ2-1, with D perhaps given as TRBD1 or TRBD2 (6 bases each). The J call is in doubt because the DNA end fits TRBJ2-5 better. Germline assignment: CDR1 MNHNS and CDR2 SASEGT. This CDR3 region has 14 residues. CDR3 residues: CASRVRGRGETQYF. The DNA for the CDR3 is TGTGCCAGCAGGGTCCGGGGGCGTGGGGAGACCCAGTACTTC.

The sample holds many counts of this clonotype. This sequence joins TRBV7-9 and TRBJ2-3; D uncertain. The CDR3 consists of 15 residues. Deletions cut 4 bases from V and 2 bases from J, with 13 bases between. The germline V gene encodes CDR1 SEHNR and CDR2 FQNEAQ (reference sequence). The CDR3, as DNA: TGTGCCAGCAGCTCACGAGAGGCGAACACAGATACGCAGTATTTT. It specifies CASSSREANTDTQYF.

This rearrangement joins TRBV30 to TRBJ2-7, with 7 bases identical to TRBD2. The CDR3 totals 14 residues. The V gene end was trimmed by 1 base and the J gene end by 3 bases; junction bases not matched to a gene: 6. CDR1 and CDR2 from the germline V gene are GTSNPN and SVGIG (reference sequence). The CDR3 coding sequence is TGTGCCTGGAGTGCGGGGGGAGGTCGCTACGAGCAGTACTTC. Amino acid sequence: CAWSAGGGRYEQYF.

This clonotype came up once. V is TRBV9 and J is TRBJ2-2; 10 nucleotides agree with TRBD2. This CDR3 has 16 residues. Germline V gives CDR1 SGDLS, CDR2 YYNGEE. V lost 6 bases to trimming and J lost 3 bases; unmatched junction nucleotides: 8. The CDR3 sequence: CASNRAGTSDTGELFF. CDR3 bases: TGTGCCAGCAACCGTGCCGGGACTAGCGACACCGGGGAGCTGTTTTTT.